This T cell receptor (beta chain) was retrieved from a study of T-cell reconstitution after alpha-beta-depleted transplantation in children. This clonotype came up many times. Trimming removed 0 bases from V and 0 bases from J, with 7 bases in between. This CDR3 contains 14 residues. Germline V gene data show CDR1 as SGHRS and CDR2 as YFSETQ. Construction of the TCRbeta library involved unique molecular identifiers. TCRdb redid the calling of the PCR reads with MiXCR, one entry per CDR3 protein. The sample contains roughly 100,000 distinct CDR3 sequences, 6.5% to 8.5% of which appear only once. The genes are TRBV5-1 and TRBJ2-7; either TRBD1 or TRBD2 may supply D (5 bases each). This specimen was PBMCs from the stem cell graft donor, taken from the stem cell graft. The source of this sequence is a human donor who donated a stem cell graft to a child with congenital amegakaryocytic thrombocytopenia. The CDR3 DNA reads TGCGCCAGCAGCTTGGGGGACCTCTCCTACGAGCAGTACTTC. This translates into CASSLGDLSYEQYF. The full variable domain, in which reference TRBV5-1 and TRBJ2-7 provide the parts outside the CDR3, is KAGVTQTPRYLIKTRGQQVTLSCSPISGHRSVSWYQQTPGQGLQFLFEYFSETQRNKGNFPGRFSGRQFSNSRSEMNVSTLELGDSALYLCASSLGDLSYEQYFGPGTRLTVT.